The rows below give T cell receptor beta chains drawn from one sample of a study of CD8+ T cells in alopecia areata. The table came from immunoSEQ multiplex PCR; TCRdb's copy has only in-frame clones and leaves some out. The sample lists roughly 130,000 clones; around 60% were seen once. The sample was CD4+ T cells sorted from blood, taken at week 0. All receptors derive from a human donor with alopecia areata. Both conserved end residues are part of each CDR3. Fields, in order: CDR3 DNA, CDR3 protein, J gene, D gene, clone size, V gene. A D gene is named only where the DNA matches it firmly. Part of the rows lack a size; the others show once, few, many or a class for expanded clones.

TGTGCCAGCAGTTACCGTGTCAGTAAGCCCTACGAGCAGTACTTC	CASSYRVSKPYEQYF	TRBJ2-7	NA	NA	TRBV6-5
TGTGCCAGCAGTTGGGGACAGGGTCAAGAGACCCAGTACTTC	CASSWGQGQETQYF	TRBJ2-5	TRBD1	few	TRBV13
TGTGCCAGCAGCTCCGGGACGGATAATTCACCCCTCCACTTT	CASSSGTDNSPLHF	TRBJ1-6	NA	NA	TRBV7-9
TGTGCCAGCAGCTTACTGACTAAGCGGGAGAACTACAATGAGCAGTTCTTC	CASSLLTKRENYNEQFF	TRBJ2-1	TRBD2	NA	TRBV13
TGCGCCAGCAGCCAAGCCAAACTAGCGGGGGCCACAGATACGCAGTATTTT	CASSQAKLAGATDTQYF	TRBJ2-3	TRBD2	once	TRBV4-1
TGTGCCAGCAGTAAACGACAGAATAACTATGGCTACACCTTC	CASSKRQNNYGYTF	TRBJ1-2	NA	NA	TRBV6-5
TGTGCCAGCAGCTTAGGATCTGATTATGGCTACACCTTC	CASSLGSDYGYTF	TRBJ1-2	NA	NA	TRBV7-9
TGTGCCACCTCTAGCGGGATTTCGTCAGATACGCAGTATTTT	CATSSGISSDTQYF	TRBJ2-3	TRBD2	NA	TRBV6-5
TGCAGCGTTGAGTTCGGCAGACAAGAGACCCAGTACTTC	CSVEFGRQETQYF	TRBJ2-5	NA	NA	TRBV29-1
TGTGCCACCAGCCTTGACAGGGATATCCAAGAGACCCAGTACTTC	CATSLDRDIQETQYF	TRBJ2-5	TRBD1	NA	TRBV15
TGTGCCAGCAGAAAGAGACTAGCGGGAGTAGAGGGAGAGACCCAGTACTTC	CASRKRLAGVEGETQYF	TRBJ2-5	TRBD2	NA	TRBV7-2
TGCAGCGTTGCAAAAGGAAATAATTCACCCCTCCACTTT	CSVAKGNNSPLHF	TRBJ1-6	NA	NA	TRBV29-1
TGTGCCAGCAGCCCGGCTCAGGGCTTGGGCTACACCTTC	CASSPAQGLGYTF	TRBJ1-2	NA	NA	TRBV7-9
TGTGCCAGCAGCTTTCTTCCTAGCGGGAGTGCTGCGGATACGCAGTATTTT	CASSFLPSGSAADTQYF	TRBJ2-3	TRBD2	NA	TRBV7-9
TGTGCCAGTAGTATGGTATGGGGTCGGGAGACCCAGTACTTC	CASSMVWGRETQYF	TRBJ2-5	NA	once	TRBV19
TGTGCCAGCAGCTTAAGCGGAGGAGCCTACGAGCAGTACTTC	CASSLSGGAYEQYF	TRBJ2-7	NA	NA	TRBV11-2
TGTGCCAGCAGGCCGGGGGATTCAAAAGAAAAACTGTTTTTT	CASRPGDSKEKLFF	TRBJ1-4	NA	once	TRBV6-5
TGTGCCAGCAGCTTGCAACCTAGCGGAGGAGAGACCCAGTACTTC	CASSLQPSGGETQYF	TRBJ2-5	TRBD2	NA	TRBV7-8
TGTGCCAGCTCAATTACGAGGAGCGGGTGGTCCTACGAGCAGTACTTC	CASSITRSGWSYEQYF	TRBJ2-7	NA	few	TRBV18
TGCGCCAGCAGACAAGGACAGTTTGAAGACGAGCAGTACTTC	CASRQGQFEDEQYF	TRBJ2-7	NA	NA	TRBV5-1
TGTGCCAGCAGCTTTACGACCAGGGCGGGGGATGCAAACATTCAGTACTTC	CASSFTTRAGDANIQYF	TRBJ2-4	TRBD2	NA	TRBV5-4
TGTGCCTGGCAGGGCGCCTACGAGCAGTACTTC	CAWQGAYEQYF	TRBJ2-7	NA	NA	TRBV30
TGTGCCAGCAGCGTAGCTGAGGGGGCGCGGGAGCAGTACTTC	CASSVAEGAREQYF	TRBJ2-7	TRBD1	NA	TRBV9